A single TCR beta chain is shown here with its context. Its antigen is undetermined. Measured with immunoSEQ multiplex PCR; TCRdb has only the in-frame clones, and not every one. The repertoire holds roughly 1 million clones, with about 74% as singletons. These data are taken from a study of shared clonotypes between healthy human individuals. Across the study: Used for every donor were three CD4 naive, three CD4 memory, two CD8 naive and one CD8 memory plate.

V lost 9 bases, J lost 7 bases, and 11 bases stayed unmatched. The CDR3 totals 14 residues. The germline CDR1 and CDR2 sequences are MDHEN and SYDVKM. Regarding the study as a whole: Clonotypes which were not shared had lower generation probabilities than clonotypes that all four donors shared.

All donors were Caucasian adults living in Nashville, Tennessee. This clonotype originated in a man aged 18-30 years in good health. Specimen: memory CD4+ T cells sorted from blood. The subset was: CD45RA-negative fraction. This chain uses TRBV28 with TRBJ1-5, with 8 bases lining up with TRBD1. The CDR3 nucleotides are TGTGCCAGTAACCCCGAAGGGACAGGCCAGCCCCAGCATTTT. As protein: CASNPEGTGQPQHF.